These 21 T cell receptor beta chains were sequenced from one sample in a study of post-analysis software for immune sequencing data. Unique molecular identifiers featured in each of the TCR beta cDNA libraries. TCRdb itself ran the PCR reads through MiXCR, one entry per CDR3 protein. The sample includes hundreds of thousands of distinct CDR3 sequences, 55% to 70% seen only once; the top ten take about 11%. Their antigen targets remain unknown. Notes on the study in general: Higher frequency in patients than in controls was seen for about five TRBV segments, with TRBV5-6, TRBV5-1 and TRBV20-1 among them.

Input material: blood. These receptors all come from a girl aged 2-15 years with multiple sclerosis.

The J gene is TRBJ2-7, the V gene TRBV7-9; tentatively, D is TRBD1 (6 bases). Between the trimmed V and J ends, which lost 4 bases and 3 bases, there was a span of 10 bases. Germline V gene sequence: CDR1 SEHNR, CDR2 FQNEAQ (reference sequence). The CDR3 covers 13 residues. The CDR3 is CASSSGQCYEQYF. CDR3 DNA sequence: TGTGCCAGCAGCTCCGGACAGTGCTACGAGCAGTACTTC. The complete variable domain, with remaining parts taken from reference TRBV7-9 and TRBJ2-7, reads DTGVSQNPRHKITKRGQNVTFRCDPISEHNRLYWYRQTLGQGPEFLTYFQNEAQLEKSRLLSDRFSAERPKGSFSTLEIQRTEQGDSAMYLCASSSGQCYEQYFGPGTRLTVT.

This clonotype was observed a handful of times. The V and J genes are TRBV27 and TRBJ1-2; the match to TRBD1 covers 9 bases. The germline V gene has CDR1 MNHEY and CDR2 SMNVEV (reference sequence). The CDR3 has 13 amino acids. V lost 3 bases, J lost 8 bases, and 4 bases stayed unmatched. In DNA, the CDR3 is TGTGCCAGCAGTTTCTGGACAGGGGAGGGCTACACCTTC. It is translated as CASSFWTGEGYTF.

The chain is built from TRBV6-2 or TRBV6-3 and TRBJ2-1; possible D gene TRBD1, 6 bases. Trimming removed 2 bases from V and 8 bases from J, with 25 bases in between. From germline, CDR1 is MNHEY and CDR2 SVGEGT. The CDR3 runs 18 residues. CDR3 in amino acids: CASSYPTGKERAFDEQFF. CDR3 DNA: TGTGCCAGCAGTTACCCAACAGGGAAGGAAAGGGCATTTGATGAGCAGTTCTTC.

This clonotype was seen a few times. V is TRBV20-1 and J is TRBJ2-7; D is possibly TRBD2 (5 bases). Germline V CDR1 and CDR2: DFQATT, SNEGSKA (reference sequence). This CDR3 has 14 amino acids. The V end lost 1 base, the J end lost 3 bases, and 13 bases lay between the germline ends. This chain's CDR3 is CSARAPVEVYEQYF. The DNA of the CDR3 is TGCAGTGCTAGAGCCCCCGTGGAGGTCTACGAGCAGTACTTC.

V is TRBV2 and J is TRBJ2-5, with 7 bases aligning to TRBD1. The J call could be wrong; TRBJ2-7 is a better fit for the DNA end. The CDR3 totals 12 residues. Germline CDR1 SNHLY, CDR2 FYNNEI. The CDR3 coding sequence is TGTGCCAGACAGGGGCCTGACTACGAGCAGTACTTC. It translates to CARQGPDYEQYF.

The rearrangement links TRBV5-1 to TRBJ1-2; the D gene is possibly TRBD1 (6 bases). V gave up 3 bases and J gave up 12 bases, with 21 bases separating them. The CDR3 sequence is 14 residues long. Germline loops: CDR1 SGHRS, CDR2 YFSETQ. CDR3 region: CASSSQQGSNGHTF. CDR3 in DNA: TGCGCCAGCAGCTCCCAACAGGGCTCCAACGGCCACACCTTC.

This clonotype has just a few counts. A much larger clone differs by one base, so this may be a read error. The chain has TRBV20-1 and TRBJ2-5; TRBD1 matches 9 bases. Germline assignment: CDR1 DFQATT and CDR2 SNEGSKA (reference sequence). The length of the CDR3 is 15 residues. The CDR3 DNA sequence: TGCAGTGCTAAGAAGGGACAGGGATTTCAAGAGACCCGGTACTTC. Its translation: CSAKKGQGFQETRYF.

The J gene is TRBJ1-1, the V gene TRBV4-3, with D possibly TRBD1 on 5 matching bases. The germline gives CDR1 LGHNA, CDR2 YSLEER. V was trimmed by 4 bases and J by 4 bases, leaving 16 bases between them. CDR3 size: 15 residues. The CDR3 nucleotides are TGCGCCAGCAGCCTAGAAATATCGGGGACCACTGAAGCTTTCTTT. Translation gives CASSLEISGTTEAFF.

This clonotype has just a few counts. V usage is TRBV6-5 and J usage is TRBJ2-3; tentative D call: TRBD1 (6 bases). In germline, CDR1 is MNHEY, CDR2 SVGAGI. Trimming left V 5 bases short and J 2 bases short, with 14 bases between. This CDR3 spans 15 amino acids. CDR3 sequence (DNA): TGTGCCAGCAGTCACAGACAGGCCCACACAGATACGCAGTATTTT. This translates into CASSHRQAHTDTQYF.

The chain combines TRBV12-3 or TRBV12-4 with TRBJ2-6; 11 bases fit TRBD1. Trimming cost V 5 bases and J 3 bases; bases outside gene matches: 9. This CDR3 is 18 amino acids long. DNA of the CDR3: TGTGCCAGCAGTCCGCGGGACAGGGGGTTCTTTGGGGCCAACGTCCTGACTTTC. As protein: CASSPRDRGFFGANVLTF.

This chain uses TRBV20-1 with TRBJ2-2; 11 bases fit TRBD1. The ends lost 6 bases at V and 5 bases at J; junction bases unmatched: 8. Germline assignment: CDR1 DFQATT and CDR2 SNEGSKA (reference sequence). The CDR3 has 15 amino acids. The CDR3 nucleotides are TGCAGTGCCGTTTGGACAGGGGGCGCAACCGGGGAGCTGTTTTTT. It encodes CSAVWTGGATGELFF.

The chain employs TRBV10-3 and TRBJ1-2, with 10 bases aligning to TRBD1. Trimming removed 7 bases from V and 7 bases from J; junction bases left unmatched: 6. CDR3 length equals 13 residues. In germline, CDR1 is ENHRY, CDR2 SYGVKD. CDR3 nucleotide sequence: TGTGCCATCACGAGACAGGGGGCGAGTGGCTACACCTTC. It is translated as CAITRQGASGYTF.

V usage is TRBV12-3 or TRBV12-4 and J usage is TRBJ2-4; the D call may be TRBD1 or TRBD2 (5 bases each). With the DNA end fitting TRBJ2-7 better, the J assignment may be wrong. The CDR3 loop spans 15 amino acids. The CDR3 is CASSSPGTTAYEQYF. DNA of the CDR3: TGTGCCAGCAGTTCTCCTGGGACCACCGCCTACGAGCAGTACTTC.

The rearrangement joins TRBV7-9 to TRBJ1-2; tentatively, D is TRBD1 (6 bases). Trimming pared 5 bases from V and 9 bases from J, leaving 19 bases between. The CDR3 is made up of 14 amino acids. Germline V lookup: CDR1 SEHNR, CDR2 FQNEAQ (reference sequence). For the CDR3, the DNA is TGTGCCAGCAGCCCCCGAGGGGGAAAGGATAGCTACACCTTC. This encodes CASSPRGGKDSYTF.

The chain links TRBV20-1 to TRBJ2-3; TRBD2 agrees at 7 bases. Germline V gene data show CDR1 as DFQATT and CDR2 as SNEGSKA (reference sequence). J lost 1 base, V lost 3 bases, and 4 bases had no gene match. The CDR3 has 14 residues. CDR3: CSARPSGGTDTQYF. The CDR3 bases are TGCAGTGCTAGGCCCAGCGGGGGCACAGATACGCAGTATTTT.

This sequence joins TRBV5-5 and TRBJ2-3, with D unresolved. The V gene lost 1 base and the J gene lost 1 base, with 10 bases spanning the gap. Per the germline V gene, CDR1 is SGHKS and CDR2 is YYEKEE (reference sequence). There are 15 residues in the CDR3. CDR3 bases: TGTGCCAGCAGCTTGTTGAACACCGGCACAGATACGCAGTATTTT. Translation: CASSLLNTGTDTQYF.

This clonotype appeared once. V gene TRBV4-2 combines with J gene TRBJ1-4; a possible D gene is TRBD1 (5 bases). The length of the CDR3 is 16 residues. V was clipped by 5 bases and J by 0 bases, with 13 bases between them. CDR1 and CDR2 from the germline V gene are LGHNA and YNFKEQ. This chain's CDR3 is CASSTTLGATNEKLFF. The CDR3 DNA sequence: TGTGCCAGCAGCACAACCCTGGGGGCAACTAATGAAAAACTGTTTTTT.

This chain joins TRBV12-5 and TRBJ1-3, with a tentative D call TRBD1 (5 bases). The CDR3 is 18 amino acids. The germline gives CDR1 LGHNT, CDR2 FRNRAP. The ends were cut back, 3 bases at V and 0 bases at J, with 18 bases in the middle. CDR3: CASGFYPPGPSSGNTIYF. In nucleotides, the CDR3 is TGTGCTAGTGGTTTCTACCCCCCGGGACCGAGCTCTGGAAACACCATATATTTT.

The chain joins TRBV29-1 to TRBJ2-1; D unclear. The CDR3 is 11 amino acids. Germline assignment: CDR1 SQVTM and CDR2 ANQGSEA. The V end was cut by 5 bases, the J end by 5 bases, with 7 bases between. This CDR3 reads CSVPMNNEQFF. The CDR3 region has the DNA TGCAGCGTTCCCATGAACAATGAGCAGTTCTTC.

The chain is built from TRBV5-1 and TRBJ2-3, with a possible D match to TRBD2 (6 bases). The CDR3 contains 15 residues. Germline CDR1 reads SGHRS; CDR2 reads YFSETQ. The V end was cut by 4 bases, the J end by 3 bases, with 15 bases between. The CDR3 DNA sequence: TGCGCCAGCAGCGATACTAACGGGAGAACAGATACGCAGTATTTT. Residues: CASSDTNGRTDTQYF. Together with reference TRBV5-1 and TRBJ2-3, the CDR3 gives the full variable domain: KAGVTQTPRYLIKTRGQQVTLSCSPISGHRSVSWYQQTPGQGLQFLFEYFSETQRNKGNFPGRFSGRQFSNSRSEMNVSTLELGDSALYLCASSDTNGRTDTQYFGPGTRLTVL.

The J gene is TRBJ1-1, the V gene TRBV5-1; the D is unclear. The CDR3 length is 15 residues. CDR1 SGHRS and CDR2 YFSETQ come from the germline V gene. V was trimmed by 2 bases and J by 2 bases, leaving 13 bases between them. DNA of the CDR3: TGCGCCAGCAGCTTCGGATTGATTGATAACACTGAAGCTTTCTTT. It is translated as CASSFGLIDNTEAFF.